This T cell receptor (beta chain) originates from a study of sequential checkpoint blockade in melanoma. On the study more broadly: 90 to 95 pretreatment tumor DNA samples were TCRβ immunosequenced.

The germline V gene has CDR1 SGHRS and CDR2 YFSETQ. The CDR3 runs 15 residues. V was cut by 4 bases and J by 4 bases, with 15 bases left in between. The assay was immunoSEQ multiplex PCR, and TCRdb's table has in-frame clones only and misses some. In the table there are roughly 20,000 clones, 27% of which are singletons. Treatment indicated: randomized to nivolumab then ipilimumab (arm A) or the reverse (arm B). The sample here was tumor tissue (inferred from file names), taken from a patient given nivolumab and ipilimumab in sequence. This receptor was identified in a human donor with melanoma. This chain joins TRBV5-1 and TRBJ1-5; the D gene is possibly TRBD1 (5 bases). CDR3 coding DNA: TGCGCCAGCAGCCCCCTCCCAGGGTCGAATCAGCCCCAGCATTTT. This encodes CASSPLPGSNQPQHF.